These 3 T cell receptor beta chains were all obtained from the same sample, sequenced in a study of T-cell memory formation after mild COVID-19. Each CDR3 protein gets one entry after TCRdb re-called the 5' RACE reads with MiXCR. The table has about half a million distinct CDR3 sequences, approximately 18% seen once; the top ten hold 9% to 15%. Sequenced material: PBMCs or a T cell subset sorted from them (not recorded which). The receptors come from an adult woman who had mild COVID-19 (a few samples of this study predate the infection). Cell type and time point are not known.

J is TRBJ1-5 and V is TRBV6-2 or TRBV6-3; TRBD1 might be the D (5 bases). Germline V CDR1 and CDR2: MNHEY, SVGEGT. Trimming removed 5 bases from V and 2 bases from J, with 10 bases in between. CDR3 length equals 14 residues. This CDR3 reads CASSPGSRNQPQHF. In nucleotides, the CDR3 is TGTGCCAGCAGTCCAGGGTCGCGCAATCAGCCCCAGCATTTT.

The chain has TRBV5-1 and TRBJ1-1; D call uncertain. The CDR3 spans 13 residues. The V and J ends lost 8 bases and 5 bases respectively, with 16 bases between them. Germline V CDR1 and CDR2: SGHRS, YFSETQ. Here the CDR3 DNA reads TGCGCCAGTCTGACGGAGGCGGGGACTGAAGCTTTCTTT. Translation: CASLTEAGTEAFF.

This clonotype was seen only a few times. This chain joins TRBV20-1 and TRBJ1-3; D is possibly TRBD1 (6 bases). There are 15 residues in the CDR3. The V gene's germline CDR1 is DFQATT and CDR2 SNEGSKA (reference sequence). Trimming left V 3 bases short and J 2 bases short, with 14 bases between. In DNA form, the CDR3 reads TGCAGTGCTAGGGCGGGACGGGACACTGGAAACACCATATATTTT. Translating gives CSARAGRDTGNTIYF.